This T cell receptor beta chain was sequenced during a study of molecular identifiers for immune sequencing clone quantification. Study in general: Within a replicate experiment, RNA obtained from either 20,000 or 100,000 naive CD8 cells was divided into five aliquots, and four of those aliquots were then sequenced.

The CDR3 has 12 residues. Trimming removed 4 bases from V and 5 bases from J, with 8 bases in between. CDR1 and CDR2 from the germline V gene are SEHNR and FQNEAQ (reference sequence). Notes on the study in general: Whereas clones above 20 RNA copies held under 1% of naive-cell molecules, they held over 98% of effector molecules.

The authors sorted naive CD8 T cells as CD8+CD4-CCR7+CD45RA+. About this clonotype itself: Its specificity is unknown.

Bulk libraries came from a prior protocol with listed TCR primers. MiXCR, run by TCRdb on the PCR reads, gives a single entry per CDR3 protein. Here the sample spans under 800,000 distinct CDR3 sequences, about 25% being singletons. The sequencing input was naive CD8+ T cells from blood, with Jurkat cell RNA spiked in. Subset noted: FACS-sorted CD8+CD4-CCR7+CD45RA+ naive T cells. The source of this sequence is a human donor in good health. Some libraries in this study had Jurkat cell RNA spiked in. The chain is built from TRBV7-9 and TRBJ1-2, with D perhaps TRBD1 (5 bases). The CDR3: CASSSQDYGYTF. Here the CDR3 DNA reads TGTGCCAGCAGCTCACAGGATTATGGCTACACCTTC.